These 28 T cell receptor beta chains were sequenced from one sample in a study of technical replicates of blood from a few donors. The method was immunoSEQ multiplex PCR; TCRdb's version includes in-frame clones alone and lacks a portion of them. The top ten hold about 0.26% of the sample, which has about 90,000 clones, about nine tenths seen once. The material sequenced was T cells isolated from PBMCs. Receptors were obtained from a human donor in good health.

J is TRBJ1-3 and V is TRBV29-1; D remains ambiguous. Germline CDR1 reads SQVTM; CDR2 reads ANQGSEA. The V and J ends lost 0 bases and 0 bases respectively, with 6 bases between them. The CDR3 is 14 amino acids. The CDR3 region is CSVEEASSGNTIYF. CDR3 DNA sequence: TGCAGCGTTGAAGAGGCCAGCTCTGGAAACACCATATATTTT.

The rearrangement links TRBV7-9 to TRBJ2-7; 7 bases are a match to TRBD2. The length of the CDR3 is 14 residues. Trimming took 7 bases from V and 6 from J; bases not matched to a gene: 12. Germline lookup yields CDR1 SEHNR and CDR2 FQNEAQ (reference sequence). The CDR3 DNA is TGTGCCAGCACCTTTTCTAGCGGTGGAGTCGAGCAGTACTTC. Encoded protein: CASTFSSGGVEQYF.

V is TRBV5-1 and J is TRBJ2-1; possible D gene TRBD2, 6 bases. The CDR3 is 15 amino acids. Trimming cost V 3 bases and J 4 bases, with 14 bases left between them. Germline V gene sequence: CDR1 SGHRS, CDR2 YFSETQ. The CDR3: CASSSPVADYNEQFF. The CDR3 DNA is TGCGCCAGCAGCTCGCCAGTAGCGGATTACAATGAGCAGTTCTTC.

J is TRBJ1-6 and V is TRBV30; tentatively, D is TRBD1 (5 bases). The V end was cut by 3 bases, the J end by 8 bases, with 20 bases between. Germline CDR1 and CDR2: GTSNPN and SVGIG (reference sequence). The CDR3 is made up of 16 amino acids. The CDR3 spells CAWSLKTGGDDSPLHF. In nucleotides, the CDR3 is TGTGCCTGGAGCCTTAAGACCGGGGGGGATGATTCACCCCTCCACTTT.

The chain is built from TRBV7-9 and TRBJ2-7; possibly TRBD1 for D (5 bases). The V end lost 1 base, the J end lost 1 base, and 11 bases lay between the germline ends. This CDR3 comprises 15 residues. Germline CDR1 reads SEHNR; CDR2 reads FQNEAQ (reference sequence). CDR3: CASSLGQRISYEQYF. The CDR3 region has the DNA TGTGCCAGCAGCTTAGGACAGAGGATTTCCTACGAGCAGTACTTC.

The gene calls are TRBV6-6 and TRBJ2-7; 13 bases match TRBD2. V shed 0 bases, J shed 7 bases, and the junction held 6 bases outside the gene matches. In germline, CDR1 is MNHNY, CDR2 SVGAGI (reference sequence). CDR3 size: 16 residues. In DNA, the CDR3 is TGTGCCAGCAGTTACTCGGCGAGGACTAGCGGGAGTGAGCAGTACTTC. It translates to CASSYSARTSGSEQYF.

This clone was counted between two and nine times. CDR3 loop: CARSFRTPSTDTQYF. The CDR3 nucleotides are TGTGCCAGAAGCTTCAGAACGCCTAGCACAGATACGCAGTATTTT. V and J are TRBV5-3 and TRBJ2-3; D is uncertain. TRBV5-3 is labeled an ORF, and its function is uncertain. V was pared by 2 bases and J by 0 bases, with 10 bases between. CDR3 length equals 15 residues.

The V and J genes are TRBV11-2 and TRBJ2-7; the match to TRBD2 covers 7 bases. The germline V gene has CDR1 SGHAT and CDR2 FQNNGV. This CDR3 is built from 18 residues. V shed 5 bases and J 4 bases; nucleotides not matched to a gene: 20. This CDR3 is CASSRRRRTSGISYEQYF. CDR3 coding DNA: TGTGCCAGCAGCCGTCGGCGGAGAACGAGCGGGATTAGTTACGAGCAGTACTTC.

The gene calls are TRBV6-5 and TRBJ2-5, with a possible D match to TRBD2 (5 bases). Looked up from germline, CDR1 is MNHEY and CDR2 is SVGAGI. The CDR3 is 13 residues long. The V end was cut by 5 bases, the J end by 4 bases, with 11 bases between. CDR3 sequence reads: CASSKRRGETQYF. Here the CDR3 DNA reads TGTGCCAGCAGTAAACGACGGGGAGAGACCCAGTACTTC.

The count of this clone is one. The gene calls are TRBV5-1 and TRBJ2-7; possible D gene TRBD1, 5 bases. With 0 bases removed from V and 5 bases from J, the gap between germline ends came to 9 bases. The CDR3 runs 13 residues. In germline, CDR1 is SGHRS, CDR2 YFSETQ. The CDR3 DNA sequence: TGCGCCAGCAGCTTGGGGGTAGGGGACGAGCAGTACTTC. This codes for CASSLGVGDEQYF.

The chain combines TRBV7-6 with TRBJ1-2, with 8 bases fitting TRBD1. Germline V lookup: CDR1 SGHVS, CDR2 FNYEAQ. CDR3 size: 14 residues. The trim removed 3 bases at V and 6 bases at J, leaving 6 bases unmatched. CDR3 nucleotides: TGTGCCAGCAGCTTGAGGACAGGGCAAGATGGCTACACCTTC. Its translation is CASSLRTGQDGYTF. Using reference TRBV7-6 and TRBJ1-2 for the parts outside the CDR3, the full variable domain is GAGVSQSPRYKVTKRGQDVALRCDPISGHVSLYWYRQALGQGPEFLTYFNYEAQQDKSGLPNDRFSAERPEGSISTLTIQRTEQRDSAMYRCASSLRTGQDGYTFGSGTRLTVV.

This clone was counted a single time. The rearrangement links TRBV5-1 to TRBJ2-1, with D perhaps matching TRBD2 (6 bases). The V gene lost 3 bases and the J gene lost 5 bases, with 9 bases spanning the gap. This CDR3 is built from 13 residues. Germline V lookup: CDR1 SGHRS, CDR2 YFSETQ. CDR3 in DNA: TGCGCCAGCAGCTCGGGGGTGAACAATGAGCAGTTCTTC. Its translation is CASSSGVNNEQFF.

This chain joins TRBV12-5 and TRBJ1-5; 9 bases agree with TRBD1. The ends lost 6 bases at V and 0 bases at J; junction bases unmatched: 15. The CDR3 has 19 amino acids. Germline V gene data show CDR1 as LGHNT and CDR2 as FRNRAP. The CDR3 spells CASGPYRDRVENSNQPQHF. CDR3 nucleotides: TGTGCTAGTGGACCTTACCGGGACAGGGTTGAGAATAGCAATCAGCCCCAGCATTTT.

The chain carries TRBV28 and TRBJ2-6, with TRBD1 identical over 12 bases. The trim removed 8 bases at V and 0 bases at J, leaving 2 bases unmatched. Germline assignment: CDR1 MDHEN and CDR2 SYDVKM. The CDR3 contains 16 residues. The CDR3 here is CASGGQGASGANVLTF. As DNA, the CDR3 is TGTGCCAGCGGGGGACAGGGGGCCTCTGGGGCCAACGTCCTGACTTTC.

This sequence joins TRBV7-9 and TRBJ2-7, with 9 bases matching TRBD1. The CDR3 covers 15 residues. From germline, CDR1 is SEHNR and CDR2 FQNEAQ (reference sequence). The V segment lost 5 bases and the J segment 5 bases; nucleotides outside the gene matches: 10. Here the CDR3 reads CASSPPRDRAHEQYF. The CDR3 coding sequence is TGTGCCAGCAGCCCGCCCAGGGACAGGGCGCACGAGCAGTACTTC.

V gene TRBV27 combines with J gene TRBJ2-7; 7 bases align to TRBD1. The junction had 4 bases not matched to a gene; V was cut back by 5 bases and J by 3 bases. The CDR3 contains 13 residues. The germline CDR1 and CDR2 sequences are MNHEY and SMNVEV (reference sequence). CDR3 in amino acids: CASSTDRVYEQYF. The CDR3 DNA follows: TGTGCCAGCAGTACAGACAGGGTCTACGAGCAGTACTTC.

The genes are TRBV9 and TRBJ2-5; 9 nucleotides align to TRBD1. Unmatched junction bases numbered 10, after V lost 0 bases and J lost 4 bases. This CDR3 has 17 amino acids. Germline V gene sequence: CDR1 SGDLS, CDR2 YYNGEE. For the CDR3, the DNA is TGTGCCAGCAGCGTAGCTCTCGACAGGGGGTGGGGAGAGACCCAGTACTTC. Its protein product is CASSVALDRGWGETQYF.

This sequence joins TRBV27 and TRBJ2-7; TRBD1 matches 8 bases. With V trimmed by 5 bases and J by 6 bases, 6 bases remained unmatched. CDR1 is MNHEY and CDR2 is SMNVEV in the germline V gene (reference sequence). The CDR3 spans 13 residues. The CDR3 DNA is TGTGCCAGCAGTCCCGGGACAGGTTCCGAGCAGTACTTC. Translating gives CASSPGTGSEQYF.

This clone was counted a single time. The chain employs TRBV5-1 and TRBJ2-1, with a possible D match to TRBD2 (5 bases). The V and J ends lost 0 bases and 4 bases respectively, with 11 bases between them. The CDR3 is 15 amino acids. CDR1 is SGHRS, CDR2 YFSETQ, per germline. DNA of the CDR3: TGCGCCAGCAGCTTGGCGAGCGGTTTATACAATGAGCAGTTCTTC. Its protein product is CASSLASGLYNEQFF. The entire variable domain, with the rest obtained from reference TRBV5-1 and TRBJ2-1, is as follows: KAGVTQTPRYLIKTRGQQVTLSCSPISGHRSVSWYQQTPGQGLQFLFEYFSETQRNKGNFPGRFSGRQFSNSRSEMNVSTLELGDSALYLCASSLASGLYNEQFFGPGTRLTVL.

The V call is TRBV19, the J call TRBJ1-2; 11 positions agree with TRBD1. Germline V lookup: CDR1 LNHDA, CDR2 SQIVND (reference sequence). V was pared by 9 bases and J by 0 bases, with 9 bases of the junction left unmatched. The CDR3 has 16 residues. CDR3 sequence (DNA): TGTGCCAGCTTTCCCCGGGACAGGGGGACTAACTATGGCTACACCTTC. Translated, it gives CASFPRDRGTNYGYTF.

This clone has a single count. The chain is built from TRBV5-1 and TRBJ2-7; 10 bases align to TRBD2. Trimming removed 0 bases from V and 5 bases from J; junction bases left unmatched: 14. The CDR3 spans 18 residues. The germline V gene encodes CDR1 SGHRS and CDR2 YFSETQ. CDR3 nucleotide sequence: TGCGCCAGCAGCTTGGTAAGCGGTAGCGGGAGGTTCTTCGACGAGCAGTACTTC. Translated: CASSLVSGSGRFFDEQYF. Full variable domain (outside the CDR3, taken from reference TRBV5-1 and TRBJ2-7): KAGVTQTPRYLIKTRGQQVTLSCSPISGHRSVSWYQQTPGQGLQFLFEYFSETQRNKGNFPGRFSGRQFSNSRSEMNVSTLELGDSALYLCASSLVSGSGRFFDEQYFGPGTRLTVT.

The gene calls are TRBV28 and TRBJ2-1; 9 nucleotides align to TRBD1. The CDR3 totals 15 residues. With 4 bases clipped from V and 5 bases from J, the junction kept 6 bases outside the gene matches. Germline-derived CDR1 and CDR2 are MDHEN and SYDVKM. The CDR3 reads CASSSPGQGNNEQFF. For the CDR3, the DNA is TGTGCCAGCAGTTCTCCGGGACAGGGCAACAATGAGCAGTTCTTC.

The CDR3 sequence is CASSRLDRVHEQYF. CDR3 bases: TGCGCCAGCAGCCGCCTCGACAGGGTTCACGAGCAGTACTTC. The genes are TRBV5-1 and TRBJ2-7; the match to TRBD1 covers 7 bases. V lost 4 bases to trimming and J lost 5 bases; unmatched junction nucleotides: 9. This CDR3 comprises 14 residues. Germline CDR1 is SGHRS and CDR2 is YFSETQ.

The CDR3: CASSLGSSGGAVVYEQYF. The CDR3 bases are TGTGCCAGCAGCTTAGGGTCTAGCGGGGGGGCCGTAGTCTACGAGCAGTACTTC. This rearrangement joins TRBV7-6 to TRBJ2-7; 12 nucleotides match TRBD2. CDR1 SGHVS and CDR2 FNYEAQ come from the germline V gene. The CDR3 has 18 residues. J was trimmed by 3 bases and V by 1 base; bases with no gene match: 10.

This clone showed up just once. V and J are TRBV7-9 and TRBJ1-1, with D possibly matching TRBD1 (5 bases). Germline V gene sequence: CDR1 SEHNR, CDR2 FQNEAQ (reference sequence). V lost 3 bases and J lost 4, with 12 bases in between. The CDR3 runs to 14 residues. The CDR3 coding sequence is TGTGCCAGCAGCTTTCGGGGGGAGGCCACTGAAGCTTTCTTT. It translates to CASSFRGEATEAFF. Filled out from reference TRBV7-9 and TRBJ1-1, the complete variable domain reads DTGVSQNPRHKITKRGQNVTFRCDPISEHNRLYWYRQTLGQGPEFLTYFQNEAQLEKSRLLSDRFSAERPKGSFSTLEIQRTEQGDSAMYLCASSFRGEATEAFFGQGTRLTVV.

The chain recombines TRBV5-5 with TRBJ1-5; D is ambiguous. The V gene lost 0 bases and the J gene lost 0 bases, with 7 bases spanning the gap. Germline V gives CDR1 SGHKS, CDR2 YYEKEE (reference sequence). The CDR3 length is 15 residues. This CDR3 is CASSLGRNSNQPQHF. CDR3 sequence (DNA): TGTGCCAGCAGCTTGGGCAGAAATAGCAATCAGCCCCAGCATTTT.

This clone was seen only once. This sequence joins TRBV19 and TRBJ2-7; 9 bases are shared with TRBD1. Germline values: CDR1 LNHDA, CDR2 SQIVND (reference sequence). The CDR3 covers 15 residues. V was pared by 2 bases and J by 4 bases, with 6 bases of the junction left unmatched. The DNA for the CDR3 is TGTGCCAGTAGTATAAGAGGGACAGGGAAGTACGAGCAGTACTTC. It yields the protein CASSIRGTGKYEQYF.

This chain connects TRBV2 to TRBJ1-5, with D possibly matching TRBD1 (6 bases). The germline V gene encodes CDR1 SNHLY and CDR2 FYNNEI. The CDR3 consists of 13 residues. V shed 6 bases and J shed 10 bases, with 16 bases lying between them. The CDR3 bases are TGTGCCAGCAGCCGGGGGGGCCAATCCCCCCAGCATTTT. Its translation: CASSRGGQSPQHF. The entire variable domain, with the rest obtained from reference TRBV2 and TRBJ1-5, is as follows: EPEVTQTPSHQVTQMGQEVILRCVPISNHLYFYWYRQILGQKVEFLVSFYNNEISEKSEIFDDQFSVERPDGSNFTLKIRSTKLEDSAMYFCASSRGGQSPQHFGDGTRLSIL.